The 29 T cell receptor beta chains below all came from one sample that was sequenced in a study of OX40 agonist ivuxolimab in advanced cancers. The data were produced by immunoSEQ multiplex PCR, yet TCRdb's version contains in-frame clones alone and is incomplete. In the table there are 65,000 to 80,000 clones, around nine tenths of which are singletons. Sequencing was performed on CD4+ or CD8+ T cells sorted from blood, taken in a trial of the OX40 agonist ivuxolimab. The origin of the receptors is an adult with an advanced solid tumor such as melanoma, head and neck, liver or kidney cancer.

The chain employs TRBV7-2 and TRBJ2-3; 8 nucleotides agree with TRBD2. This CDR3 spans 16 amino acids. Per the germline V gene, CDR1 is SGHTA and CDR2 is FQGNSA. The V gene end was trimmed by 2 bases and the J gene end by 4 bases; junction bases not matched to a gene: 8. The CDR3 coding sequence is TGTGCCAGCAGCTTACACGCGGGAGGAGCCTCAGATACGCAGTATTTT. Amino acids: CASSLHAGGASDTQYF.

CDR3 region: CASSARSTDTQYF. In nucleotides, the CDR3 is TGCGCCAGCAGCGCTAGAAGCACAGATACGCAGTATTTT. The chain links TRBV5-1 to TRBJ2-3; no clear D gene. Germline lookup yields CDR1 SGHRS and CDR2 YFSETQ. V was cut by 4 bases and J by 0 bases, with 6 bases left in between. CDR3 length equals 13 residues. The full variable domain, completed using reference TRBV5-1 and TRBJ2-3, is KAGVTQTPRYLIKTRGQQVTLSCSPISGHRSVSWYQQTPGQGLQFLFEYFSETQRNKGNFPGRFSGRQFSNSRSEMNVSTLELGDSALYLCASSARSTDTQYFGPGTRLTVL.

This clone was seen once. J is TRBJ1-1 and V is TRBV19; 11 bases match TRBD1. Germline assignment: CDR1 LNHDA and CDR2 SQIVND (reference sequence). V gave up 11 bases and J gave up 4 bases; unmatched junction bases: 6. There are 13 residues in the CDR3. CDR3 residues: CASLGTGGTEAFF. In nucleotides, the CDR3 is TGTGCCTCCCTCGGGACAGGGGGCACTGAAGCTTTCTTT. Using reference TRBV19 and TRBJ1-1 for the parts outside the CDR3, the full variable domain is DGGITQSPKYLFRKEGQNVTLSCEQNLNHDAMYWYRQDPGQGLRLIYYSQIVNDFQKGDIAEGYSVSREKKESFPLTVTSAQKNPTAFYLCASLGTGGTEAFFGQGTRLTVV.

This chain connects TRBV11-2 to TRBJ1-5; perhaps TRBD1 as D (5 bases). Germline assignment: CDR1 SGHAT and CDR2 FQNNGV. V lost 0 bases and J 6 bases, leaving 15 bases between the germline ends. This CDR3 is built from 16 residues. CDR3: CASSLDNMIGTQPQHF. DNA of the CDR3: TGTGCCAGCAGCTTAGATAATATGATAGGGACTCAGCCCCAGCATTTT.

The sample holds a few counts of this clone. The chain couples TRBV19 to TRBJ1-1, with D possibly TRBD1 on 6 matching bases. This CDR3 has 15 amino acids. Germline V gene sequence: CDR1 LNHDA, CDR2 SQIVND (reference sequence). With 4 bases removed from V and 5 bases from J, the gap between germline ends came to 17 bases. The CDR3 nucleotides are TGTGCCAGTAGTAGAGGAGACAAGGGGGGGACTGAAGCTTTCTTT. This sequence encodes CASSRGDKGGTEAFF.

V is TRBV4-2 and J is TRBJ2-1; TRBD2 might be the D (5 bases). The CDR3 runs 15 residues. Germline V lookup: CDR1 LGHNA, CDR2 YNFKEQ. The V end was cut by 4 bases, the J end by 0 bases, with 10 bases between. This chain's CDR3 is CASSRLSGSYNEQFF. The CDR3 region has the DNA TGTGCCAGCAGCCGACTATCGGGCTCCTACAATGAGCAGTTCTTC.

This clone has more than one count but fewer than ten. The chain couples TRBV2 to TRBJ2-2; D may be TRBD2 (5 bases). Trimming left V 4 bases short and J 8 bases short, with 14 bases between. CDR1 SNHLY and CDR2 FYNNEI come from the germline V gene. This CDR3 spans 14 amino acids. The CDR3 here is CASSVSEGGGELFF. The DNA of the CDR3 is TGTGCCAGCAGTGTTTCCGAAGGAGGAGGGGAGCTGTTTTTT.

This rearrangement joins TRBV4-3 to TRBJ2-7; 7 bases line up with TRBD1. Germline CDR1 and CDR2: LGHNA and YSLEER. The CDR3 is made up of 17 amino acids. V dropped 0 bases and J dropped 5; count of bases not matched to a gene: 13. In nucleotides, the CDR3 is TGCGCCAGCAGCCAAGATTCGTTAAGACAGGGCAGGAACGAGCAGTACTTC. Translating it yields CASSQDSLRQGRNEQYF.

The chain recombines TRBV19 with TRBJ2-3; perhaps TRBD1 as D (5 bases). Germline CDR1 is LNHDA and CDR2 is SQIVND (reference sequence). This CDR3 region has 13 residues. Trimming removed 7 bases from V and 1 base from J, with 9 bases in between. The CDR3 bases are TGTGCCAGTACCCTGACAGGCACAGATACGCAGTATTTT. It codes for CASTLTGTDTQYF.

This chain joins TRBV11-2 and TRBJ2-1, with 9 bases that match TRBD1. V lost 6 bases and J lost 8; bases outside the gene matches: 11. The germline V gene encodes CDR1 SGHAT and CDR2 FQNNGV. The CDR3 totals 15 residues. The DNA of the CDR3 is TGTGCCAGCAGTGTGGGGACAGGGAGCTTCCATGAGCAGTTCTTC. Translating gives CASSVGTGSFHEQFF.

The chain is built from TRBV6-1 and TRBJ2-2; 9 positions match TRBD1. Germline CDR1 MNHNS, CDR2 SASEGT. V lost 4 bases and J lost 4; bases outside the gene matches: 4. The CDR3 is 15 amino acids. In nucleotides, the CDR3 is TGTGCCAGCAGTGTTGGACAGGGGACCACCGGGGAGCTGTTTTTT. It is translated as CASSVGQGTTGELFF.

This clone was observed a handful of times. This chain uses TRBV2 with TRBJ1-1, with D maybe TRBD1 (6 bases). Trimming removed 7 bases from V and 3 bases from J, with 15 bases in between. Germline V gives CDR1 SNHLY, CDR2 FYNNEI. The CDR3 extends over 14 amino acids. The DNA for the CDR3 is TGTGCCAGCACATTAGACAGGCCGGACACTGAAGCTTTCTTT. Its protein product is CASTLDRPDTEAFF.

This clone was seen only a few times. The chain is built from TRBV6-4 and TRBJ2-6; D is unresolved. The germline gives CDR1 MRHNA, CDR2 SNTAGT. Trimming removed 6 bases from V and 0 bases from J, with 9 bases in between. The CDR3 extends over 15 amino acids. The CDR3 here is CASSPDTSGANVLTF. CDR3 coding DNA: TGTGCCAGCAGCCCCGACACCTCTGGGGCCAACGTCCTGACTTTC.

The rearrangement uses TRBV5-6 and TRBJ1-5, with D tentatively TRBD1 (5 bases). Trimming stripped 4 bases from V and 1 base from J, with 12 bases between. CDR1 is SGHDT and CDR2 is YYEEEE in the germline V gene. The length of the CDR3 is 15 residues. The DNA of the CDR3 is TGTGCCAGCAGCCAGAAGGGGAACAGCAATCAGCCCCAGCATTTT. Translating it yields CASSQKGNSNQPQHF.

The chain uses TRBV7-2 and TRBJ2-3; D is unclear. V lost 1 base and J 5 bases, leaving 16 bases between the germline ends. The CDR3 contains 16 residues. Germline CDR1 SGHTA, CDR2 FQGNSA. CDR3 region: CASSLVPSRVGDTQYF. The CDR3 DNA follows: TGTGCCAGCAGCTTAGTACCTTCAAGAGTGGGAGATACGCAGTATTTT.

This clone came up a few times. The chain links TRBV10-1 to TRBJ2-3, with 9 positions matching TRBD2. Germline values: CDR1 WNHNN, CDR2 SYGVQD (reference sequence). The CDR3 is 13 residues long. J lost 14 bases, V lost 3 bases, and 9 bases had no gene match. The CDR3 nucleotides read TGCGCCAGCAGTGACTGGCGGGAGGGTGGTCGGTATTTT. Amino acid sequence: CASSDWREGGRYF.

V and J are TRBV5-1 and TRBJ2-2; D gene ambiguous. Per germline, CDR1 SGHRS and CDR2 YFSETQ. There are 15 residues in the CDR3. V gave up 1 base and J gave up 3 bases, with 10 bases separating them. The CDR3 reads CASSLPQVDTGELFF. In nucleotides, the CDR3 is TGCGCCAGCAGCTTGCCGCAGGTTGACACCGGGGAGCTGTTTTTT.

The chain recombines TRBV7-8 with TRBJ2-2; no definite D call. Trimming shortened V by 4 bases and J by 2 bases, and 2 bases separated the two germline ends. Germline CDR1 is SGHVS and CDR2 is FQNEAQ. The CDR3 totals 12 residues. CDR3 in DNA: TGTGCCAGCAGCTCAAACACCGGGGAGCTGTTTTTT. Translation: CASSSNTGELFF.

V is TRBV18 and J is TRBJ1-2, with TRBD1 as a possible D gene (5 bases). CDR1 is KGHSH, CDR2 LQKENI, per germline. This CDR3 has 14 amino acids. Deletions cut 5 bases from V and 6 bases from J, with 16 bases between. CDR3 coding DNA: TGTGCCAGCTCAAAGGGGACGGGCTATGATGGCTACACCTTC. Encoded protein: CASSKGTGYDGYTF.

Worth noting for this clone: Other DNA sequences from this sample encode an identical CDR3 as well. The genes are TRBV19 and TRBJ2-5, with unresolved D. Trimming stripped 1 base from V and 5 bases from J, with 5 bases between. From germline, CDR1 is LNHDA and CDR2 SQIVND (reference sequence). This CDR3 is built from 12 residues. Here the CDR3 reads CASSIGQETQYF. The CDR3 DNA sequence: TGTGCCAGTAGTATAGGGCAGGAGACCCAGTACTTC.

The chain has TRBV18 and TRBJ2-1; weak D call: TRBD2 (6 bases). Per germline, CDR1 KGHSH and CDR2 LQKENI. V was trimmed by 5 bases and J by 0 bases, leaving 11 bases between them. This CDR3 is 15 amino acids long. Written as DNA, the CDR3 is TGTGCCAGCTCAGCCGGGAGCAACTCCTACAATGAGCAGTTCTTC. Its protein is CASSAGSNSYNEQFF.

V usage is TRBV10-1 and J usage is TRBJ2-2; a weak D match, TRBD1 (5 bases). V was clipped by 8 bases and J by 0 bases, with 10 bases between them. The CDR3 is made up of 14 amino acids. The germline gives CDR1 WNHNN, CDR2 SYGVQD (reference sequence). In nucleotides, the CDR3 is TGCGCCAGCGATAAGACAGCGAACACCGGGGAGCTGTTTTTT. Protein sequence: CASDKTANTGELFF.

The gene calls are TRBV18 and TRBJ1-1, with D perhaps TRBD1 (6 bases). The V end lost 1 base, the J end lost 0 bases, and 12 bases lay between the germline ends. This CDR3 is 16 amino acids long. CDR1 is KGHSH and CDR2 is LQKENI in the germline V gene. The CDR3 protein is CASSPRGGGLNTEAFF. CDR3 nucleotide sequence: TGTGCCAGCTCACCACGGGGTGGGGGCCTGAACACTGAAGCTTTCTTT.

The rearrangement joins TRBV10-2 to TRBJ2-7; 13 bases map to TRBD2. The CDR3 sequence is 13 residues long. After removal of 6 bases from V and 7 bases from J, the junction contained 3 bases not matched to a gene. Per germline, CDR1 WSHSY and CDR2 SAAADI. DNA for the CDR3: TGCGCCAGCAGACTAGCGGGAGGGGAAGAGCAGTACTTC. Encoded protein: CASRLAGGEEQYF.

The chain uses TRBV28 and TRBJ1-2; 10 bases align to TRBD1. V was pared by 5 bases and J by 7 bases, with 7 bases of the junction left unmatched. The germline CDR1 and CDR2 sequences are MDHEN and SYDVKM. CDR3 length: 14 amino acids. CDR3 in amino acids: CASSPDRGLFGYTF. DNA of the CDR3: TGTGCCAGCAGTCCCGACAGGGGGCTTTTTGGCTACACCTTC.

The rearrangement joins TRBV5-6 to TRBJ2-7; D remains unclear. V lost 1 base and J 1 base, leaving 12 bases between the germline ends. The CDR3 consists of 15 residues. In germline, CDR1 is SGHDT, CDR2 YYEEEE. CDR3 protein: CASSLSGFTSYEQYF. Written as DNA, the CDR3 is TGTGCCAGCAGCTTGTCCGGGTTTACTTCCTACGAGCAGTACTTC.

J is TRBJ2-2 and V is TRBV5-1; 8 nucleotides match TRBD2. V lost 4 bases and J lost 9; bases outside the gene matches: 11. The CDR3 runs to 15 residues. Germline CDR1 and CDR2: SGHRS and YFSETQ. CDR3 in DNA: TGCGCCAGCAGCCTAAGCGGGGGAACGAACAGGGAGCTGTTTTTT. Translating gives CASSLSGGTNRELFF.

This chain joins TRBV2 and TRBJ2-5; D remains ambiguous. The CDR3 sequence is 14 residues long. V lost 4 bases and J 1 base, leaving 10 bases between the germline ends. The germline CDR1 and CDR2 sequences are SNHLY and FYNNEI. The CDR3 loop reads CASSASALQETQYF. CDR3 nucleotides: TGTGCCAGCAGTGCTAGTGCACTCCAAGAGACCCAGTACTTC.

The rearrangement joins TRBV19 to TRBJ2-6; 7 nucleotides match TRBD1. Germline lookup yields CDR1 LNHDA and CDR2 SQIVND (reference sequence). The V gene end was trimmed by 5 bases and the J gene end by 2 bases; junction bases not matched to a gene: 3. The CDR3 extends over 15 amino acids. The CDR3 loop is CASSSQGAGANVLTF. CDR3 nucleotide sequence: TGTGCCAGTAGTTCGCAGGGGGCTGGGGCCAACGTCCTGACTTTC.